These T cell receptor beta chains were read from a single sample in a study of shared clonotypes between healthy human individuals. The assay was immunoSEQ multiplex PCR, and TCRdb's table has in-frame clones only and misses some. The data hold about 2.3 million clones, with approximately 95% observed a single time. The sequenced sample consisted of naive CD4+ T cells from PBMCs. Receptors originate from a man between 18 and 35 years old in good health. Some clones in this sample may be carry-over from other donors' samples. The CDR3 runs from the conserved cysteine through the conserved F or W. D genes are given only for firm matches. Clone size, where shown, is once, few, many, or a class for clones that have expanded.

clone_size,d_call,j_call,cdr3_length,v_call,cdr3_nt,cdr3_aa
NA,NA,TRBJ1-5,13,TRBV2,TGTGCCAGCAGAGGGGAGGTGGATCAGCCCCAGCATTTT,CASRGEVDQPQHF
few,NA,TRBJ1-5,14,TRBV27,TGTGCCAGCAGTTTACTCGGGAGCAATCAGCCCCAGCATTTT,CASSLLGSNQPQHF
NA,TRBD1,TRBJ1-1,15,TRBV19,TGTGCCAGTAGTACTGAGACAGGGAGGTACACTGAAGCTTTCTTT,CASSTETGRYTEAFF
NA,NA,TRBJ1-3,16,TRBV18,TGTGCCAGCTCACTCCAAAACGCACCCACTGGAAACACCATATATTTT,CASSLQNAPTGNTIYF
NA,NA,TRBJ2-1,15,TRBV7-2,TGTGCCAGCAGCTTAGGTTTCGGCGGCTACAATGAGCAGTTCTTC,CASSLGFGGYNEQFF
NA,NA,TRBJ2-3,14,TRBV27,TGTGCCATCCCCCGAGGGACTAGCACAGATACGCAGTATTTT,CAIPRGTSTDTQYF
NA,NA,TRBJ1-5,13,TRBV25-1,TGTGCCAGCAGTGATAGGGCGACCCAGCCCCAGCATTTT,CASSDRATQPQHF
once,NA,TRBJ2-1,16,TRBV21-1,TGTGCCAGCAGCACCCAACCCCCGGACTATTACAATGAGCAGTTCTTC,CASSTQPPDYYNEQFF
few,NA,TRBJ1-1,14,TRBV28,TGTGCCAGCAGTGCTATTGATGGGGTAACTGAAGCTTTCTTT,CASSAIDGVTEAFF
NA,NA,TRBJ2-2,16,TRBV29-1,TGCAGCGTTGGGATGGTACGGGGTGCGAACACCGGGGAGCTGTTTTTT,CSVGMVRGANTGELFF
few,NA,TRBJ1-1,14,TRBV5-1,TGCGCCAGCAGCCCAACAGGGAGGAACACTGAAGCTTTCTTT,CASSPTGRNTEAFF